This T cell receptor beta chain is from a study of cytomegalovirus exposure and HLA in healthy donors. General observations from the study: Associated with cytomegalovirus, according to the listing, were 150 to 200 TCR beta chains. Association of a missense DCLRE1C variant with TCR beta V- and J-gene trimming was reported in a later analysis.

With respect to this clone: The antigen is unknown. The junction departs from the called germline gene at one end, perhaps through a read error.

PCR involved 60 Vbeta and 13 Jbeta primers. Profiled with immunoSEQ multiplex PCR; TCRdb holds only in-frame clones, not every one. The profile shows approximately 75,000 clones, around 83% of them singletons. CDR1 and CDR2 from the germline V gene are SGHTA and FQGNSA. This CDR3 spans 15 amino acids. Sequenced: PBMCs. The rearrangement links TRBV7-2 to TRBJ2-7; 7 bases map to TRBD1. The origin of this receptor is a man aged 65 to 85 in good health and CMV-seropositive. CDR3 DNA: TGTGCCGGCAGCCGACAGGGATTAAGCTCCTACGAGCAGTACTTC. This sequence encodes CAGSRQGLSSYEQYF.